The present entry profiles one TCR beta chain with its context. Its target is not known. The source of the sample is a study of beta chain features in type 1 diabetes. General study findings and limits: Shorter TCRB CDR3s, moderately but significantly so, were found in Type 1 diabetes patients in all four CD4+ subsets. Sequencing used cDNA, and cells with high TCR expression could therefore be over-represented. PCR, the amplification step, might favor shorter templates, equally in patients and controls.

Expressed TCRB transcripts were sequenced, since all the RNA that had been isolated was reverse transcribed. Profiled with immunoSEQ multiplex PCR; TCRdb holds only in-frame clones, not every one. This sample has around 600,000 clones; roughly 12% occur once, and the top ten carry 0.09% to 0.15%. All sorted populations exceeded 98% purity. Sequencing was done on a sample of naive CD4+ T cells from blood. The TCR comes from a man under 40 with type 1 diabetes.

The CDR3 loop reads CASRERTGSYEQYF. As DNA, the CDR3 is TGTGCCAGCAGAGAACGGACAGGGTCTTACGAGCAGTACTTC. V usage is TRBV2 and J usage is TRBJ2-7, with TRBD1 matching 8 bases. Unmatched junction bases numbered 8, after V lost 6 bases and J lost 4 bases. CDR3 length equals 14 residues. Germline assignment: CDR1 SNHLY and CDR2 FYNNEI.